This is a list of T cell receptor beta chains from one sample in a study of shared clonotypes between healthy human individuals. Some clones are missing from TCRdb's copy, which holds only in-frame ones; the method was immunoSEQ multiplex PCR. The sample yields approximately 2,000,000 clones, around 90% seen once. The source material was naive CD4+ T cells from PBMCs. Source of these receptors: a man between 18 and 29 years old in good health. Some clones in this sample may be carry-over from other donors' samples. CDR3s include the opening cysteine and the closing phenylalanine or tryptophan. The D gene is left open where the match is weak. Not every row has a clone size; where given, it reads once, few, many or a size class.

v_call: TRBV2
clone_size: NA
j_call: TRBJ1-4
d_call: TRBD1
cdr3_nt: TGTGCCACGGGGGACAGGGCTAATGAAAAACTGTTTTTT
cdr3_aa: CATGDRANEKLFF

v_call: TRBV29-1
clone_size: once
j_call: TRBJ2-1
d_call: NA
cdr3_nt: TGCAGCGTTGAAGAGAGGGGACGGCAGTTCTTC
cdr3_aa: CSVEERGRQFF

v_call: TRBV19
clone_size: NA
j_call: TRBJ2-5
d_call: TRBD2
cdr3_nt: TGTGCCAGTAGACTAGCGGGAGGACTGCAAGAGACCCAGTACTTC
cdr3_aa: CASRLAGGLQETQYF

v_call: TRBV5-8
clone_size: NA
j_call: TRBJ2-6
d_call: TRBD1
cdr3_nt: TGTGCCAGCAGCTTAACAGGGGATTCTGGGGCCAACGTCCTGACTTTC
cdr3_aa: CASSLTGDSGANVLTF

v_call: TRBV6-5
clone_size: once
j_call: TRBJ2-5
d_call: TRBD1
cdr3_nt: TGTGCCAGCAGTTACGCTGGACAGGGGAGGGAGACCCAGTACTTC
cdr3_aa: CASSYAGQGRETQYF

v_call: TRBV7-8
clone_size: NA
j_call: TRBJ1-1
d_call: NA
cdr3_nt: TGTGCCAGCAGCTTAGCCCTGACGAGGGTTGAAGCTTTCTTT
cdr3_aa: CASSLALTRVEAFF

v_call: TRBV19
clone_size: NA
j_call: TRBJ1-4
d_call: NA
cdr3_nt: TGTGCCAGTAGTCCAGGGAGCAAACTGTTTTTT
cdr3_aa: CASSPGSKLFF

v_call: TRBV9
clone_size: NA
j_call: TRBJ2-3
d_call: NA
cdr3_nt: TGTGCCAGCAGCGTATTTCCGGGATCTGGGGGAGATACGCAGTATTTT
cdr3_aa: CASSVFPGSGGDTQYF

v_call: TRBV27
clone_size: NA
j_call: TRBJ2-1
d_call: NA
cdr3_nt: TGTGCCAGCAGTTTAACAACATCCCCGCCAGCGGATGAGCAGTTCTTC
cdr3_aa: CASSLTTSPPADEQFF

v_call: TRBV28
clone_size: NA
j_call: TRBJ1-2
d_call: NA
cdr3_nt: TGTGCCAGCAGTTTATCCCCGGTCTATGGCTACACCTTC
cdr3_aa: CASSLSPVYGYTF

v_call: TRBV7-2
clone_size: once
j_call: TRBJ2-7
d_call: TRBD2
cdr3_nt: TGTGCCAGCAGCTTAGTGGCTAGCGGGAGCTACGAGCAGTACTTC
cdr3_aa: CASSLVASGSYEQYF

v_call: TRBV25-1
clone_size: NA
j_call: TRBJ2-3
d_call: NA
cdr3_nt: TGTGCCAGCAGTGTAAGCACAGATACGCAGTATTTT
cdr3_aa: CASSVSTDTQYF

v_call: TRBV27
clone_size: NA
j_call: TRBJ1-2
d_call: NA
cdr3_nt: TGTGCCAGCAGTCTCCTCGACTTCACAGGCTACACCTTC
cdr3_aa: CASSLLDFTGYTF

v_call: TRBV7-9
clone_size: few
j_call: TRBJ1-2
d_call: NA
cdr3_nt: TGTGCCAGCAGCTTACCGGGGACTAACTATGGCTACACCTTC
cdr3_aa: CASSLPGTNYGYTF

v_call: TRBV29-1
clone_size: NA
j_call: TRBJ1-1
d_call: NA
cdr3_nt: TGCAGCGTTGAGGTCACCGGGGTCACTGAAGCTTTCTTT
cdr3_aa: CSVEVTGVTEAFF

v_call: TRBV5-1
clone_size: NA
j_call: TRBJ1-2
d_call: NA
cdr3_nt: TGCGCCAGCAGCTTGGGAAGGACACTCAACTATGGCTACACCTTC
cdr3_aa: CASSLGRTLNYGYTF

v_call: TRBV6-1
clone_size: NA
j_call: TRBJ2-5
d_call: TRBD1
cdr3_nt: TGTGCCAGCGTATTCACACAGGGGGCAGAAGAGACCCAGTACTTC
cdr3_aa: CASVFTQGAEETQYF

v_call: TRBV28
clone_size: NA
j_call: TRBJ1-1
d_call: NA
cdr3_nt: TGTGCCAGCGGGCCTGGAGGGGCGAGGAACACTGAAGCTTTCTTT
cdr3_aa: CASGPGGARNTEAFF

v_call: TRBV19
clone_size: NA
j_call: TRBJ1-1
d_call: TRBD1
cdr3_nt: TGTGCCAGTAGTGCCACAGGGGCCCGCACTGAAGCTTTCTTT
cdr3_aa: CASSATGARTEAFF

v_call: TRBV21-1
clone_size: NA
j_call: TRBJ1-1
d_call: NA
cdr3_nt: TGTGCCAGCAGCATATGGGTGAAGTACACTGAAGCTTTCTTT
cdr3_aa: CASSIWVKYTEAFF

v_call: TRBV5-4
clone_size: NA
j_call: TRBJ2-3
d_call: NA
cdr3_nt: TGTGCCAGCAGCTTGGTTCCAGGCCCAGATACGCAGTATTTT
cdr3_aa: CASSLVPGPDTQYF

v_call: TRBV4-1
clone_size: NA
j_call: TRBJ2-2
d_call: NA
cdr3_nt: TGCGCCAGCAGCCAAGGGTATGGGGAGCTGTTTTTT
cdr3_aa: CASSQGYGELFF

v_call: TRBV2
clone_size: NA
j_call: TRBJ2-2
d_call: NA
cdr3_nt: TGTGCCAGTTCCAGAAACACCGGGGAGCTGTTTTTT
cdr3_aa: CASSRNTGELFF